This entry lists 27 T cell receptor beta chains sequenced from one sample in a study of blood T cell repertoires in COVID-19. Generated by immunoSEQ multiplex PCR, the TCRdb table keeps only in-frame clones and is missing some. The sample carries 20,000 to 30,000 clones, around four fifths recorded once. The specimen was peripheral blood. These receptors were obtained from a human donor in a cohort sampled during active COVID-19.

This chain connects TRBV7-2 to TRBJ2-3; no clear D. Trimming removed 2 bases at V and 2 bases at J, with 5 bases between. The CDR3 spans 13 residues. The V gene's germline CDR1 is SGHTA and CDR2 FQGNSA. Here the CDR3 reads CASSLRDTDTQYF. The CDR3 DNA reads TGTGCCAGCAGCTTACGCGACACAGATACGCAGTATTTT.

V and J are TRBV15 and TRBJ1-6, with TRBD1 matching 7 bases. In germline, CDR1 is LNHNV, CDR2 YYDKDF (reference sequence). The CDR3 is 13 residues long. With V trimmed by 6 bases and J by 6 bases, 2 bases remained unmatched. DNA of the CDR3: TGTGCCACCAGGGACAGGTTTAATTCACCCCTCCACTTT. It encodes CATRDRFNSPLHF.

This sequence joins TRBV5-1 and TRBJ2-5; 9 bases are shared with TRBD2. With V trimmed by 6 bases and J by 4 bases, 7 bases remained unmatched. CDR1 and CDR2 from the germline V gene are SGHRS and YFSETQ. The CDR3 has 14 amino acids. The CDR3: CASTLAGDRETQYF. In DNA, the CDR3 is TGCGCCAGCACCTTAGCGGGAGATCGAGAGACCCAGTACTTC.

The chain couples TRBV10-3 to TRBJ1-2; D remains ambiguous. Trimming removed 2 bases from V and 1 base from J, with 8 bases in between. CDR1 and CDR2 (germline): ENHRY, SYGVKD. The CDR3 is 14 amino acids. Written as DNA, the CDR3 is TGTGCCATCAGTGAGCTCAGTTTTAACTATGGCTACACCTTC. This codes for CAISELSFNYGYTF.

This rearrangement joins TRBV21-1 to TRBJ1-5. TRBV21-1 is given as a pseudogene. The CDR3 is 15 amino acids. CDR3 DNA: TGTGCCAGCAGCAAAGCTCGGTCTAGCAATCAGCCCCAGCATTTT. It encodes CASSKARSSNQPQHF.

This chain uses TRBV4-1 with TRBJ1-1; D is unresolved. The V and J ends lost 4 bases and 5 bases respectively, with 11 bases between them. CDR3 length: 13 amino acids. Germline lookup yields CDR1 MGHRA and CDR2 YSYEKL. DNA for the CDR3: TGCGCCAGCAGCCCCCGAGGGAGTACTGAAGCTTTCTTT. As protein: CASSPRGSTEAFF.

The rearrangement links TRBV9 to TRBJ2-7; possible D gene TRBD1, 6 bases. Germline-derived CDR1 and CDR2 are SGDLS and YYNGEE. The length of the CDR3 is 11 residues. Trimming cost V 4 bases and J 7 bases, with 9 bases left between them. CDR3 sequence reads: CASSKTGEQYF. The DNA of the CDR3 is TGTGCCAGCAGCAAAACAGGGGAGCAGTACTTC.

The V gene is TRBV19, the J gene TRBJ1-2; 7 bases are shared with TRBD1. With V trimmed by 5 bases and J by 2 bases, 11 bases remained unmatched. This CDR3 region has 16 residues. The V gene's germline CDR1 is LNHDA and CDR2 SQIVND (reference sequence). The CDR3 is CASSPQGLNLNYGYTF. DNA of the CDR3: TGTGCCAGTAGTCCACAGGGGTTGAACCTGAACTATGGCTACACCTTC.

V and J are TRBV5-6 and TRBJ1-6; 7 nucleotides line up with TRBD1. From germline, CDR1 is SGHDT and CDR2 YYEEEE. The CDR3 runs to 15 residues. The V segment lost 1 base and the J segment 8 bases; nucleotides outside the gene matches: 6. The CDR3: CASSLRQGRDSPLHF. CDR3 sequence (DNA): TGTGCCAGCAGCTTGAGACAGGGCCGCGATTCACCCCTCCACTTT.

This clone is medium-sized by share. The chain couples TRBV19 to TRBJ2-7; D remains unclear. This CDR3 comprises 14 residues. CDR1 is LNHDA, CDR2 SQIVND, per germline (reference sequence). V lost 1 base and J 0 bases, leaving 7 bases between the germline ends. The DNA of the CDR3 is TGTGCCAGTAGTATAGGCGGCAGCTCCTACGAGCAGTACTTC. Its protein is CASSIGGSSYEQYF.

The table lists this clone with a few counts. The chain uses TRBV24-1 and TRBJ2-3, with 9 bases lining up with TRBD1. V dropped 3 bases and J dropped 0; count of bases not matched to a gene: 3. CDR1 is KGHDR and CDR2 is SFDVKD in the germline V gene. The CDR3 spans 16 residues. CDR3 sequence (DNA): TGTGCCACCAGTGATCGGACAGGGGCTAGCACAGATACGCAGTATTTT. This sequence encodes CATSDRTGASTDTQYF.

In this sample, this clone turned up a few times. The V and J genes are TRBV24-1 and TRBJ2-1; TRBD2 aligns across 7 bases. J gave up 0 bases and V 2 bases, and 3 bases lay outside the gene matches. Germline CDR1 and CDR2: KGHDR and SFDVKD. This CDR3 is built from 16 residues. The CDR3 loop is CATSDSSGSSYNEQFF. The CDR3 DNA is TGTGCCACCAGTGATTCTAGCGGTAGCTCCTACAATGAGCAGTTCTTC.

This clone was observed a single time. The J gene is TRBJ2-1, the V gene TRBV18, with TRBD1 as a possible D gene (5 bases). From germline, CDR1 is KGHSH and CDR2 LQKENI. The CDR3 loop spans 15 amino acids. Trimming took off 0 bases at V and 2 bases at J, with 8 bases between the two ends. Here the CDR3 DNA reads TGTGCCAGCTCACCACCAGACAGAGCCTACAATGAGCAGTTCTTC. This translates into CASSPPDRAYNEQFF.

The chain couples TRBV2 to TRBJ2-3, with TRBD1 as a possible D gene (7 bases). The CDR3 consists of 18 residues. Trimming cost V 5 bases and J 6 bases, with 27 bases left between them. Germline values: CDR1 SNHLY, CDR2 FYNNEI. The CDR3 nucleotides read TGTGCCAGCAGTATCCGCCCTCGACAGGGTTCAGGGAGGGATACGCAGTATTTT. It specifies CASSIRPRQGSGRDTQYF.

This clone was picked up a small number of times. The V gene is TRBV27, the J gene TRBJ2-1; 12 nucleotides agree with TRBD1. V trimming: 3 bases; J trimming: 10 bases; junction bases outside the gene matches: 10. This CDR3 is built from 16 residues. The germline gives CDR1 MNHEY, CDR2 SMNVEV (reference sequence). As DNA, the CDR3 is TGTGCCAGCAGTTTTAGGGACAGGGGGCAGGCCTGGGAGCAGTTCTTC. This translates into CASSFRDRGQAWEQFF.

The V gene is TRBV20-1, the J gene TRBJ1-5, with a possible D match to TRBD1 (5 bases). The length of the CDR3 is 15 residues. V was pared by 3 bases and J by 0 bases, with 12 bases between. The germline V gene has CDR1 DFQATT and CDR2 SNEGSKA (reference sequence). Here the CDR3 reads CSASVGGNSNQPQHF. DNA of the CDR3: TGCAGTGCTAGTGTGGGGGGGAATAGCAATCAGCCCCAGCATTTT.

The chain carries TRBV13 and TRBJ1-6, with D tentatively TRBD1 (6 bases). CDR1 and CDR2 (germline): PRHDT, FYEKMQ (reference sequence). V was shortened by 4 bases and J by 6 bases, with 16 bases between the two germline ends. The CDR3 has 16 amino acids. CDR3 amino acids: CASSSGGWGRNSPLHF. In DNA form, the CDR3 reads TGTGCCAGCAGCTCCGGTGGCTGGGGGCGTAATTCACCCCTCCACTTT.

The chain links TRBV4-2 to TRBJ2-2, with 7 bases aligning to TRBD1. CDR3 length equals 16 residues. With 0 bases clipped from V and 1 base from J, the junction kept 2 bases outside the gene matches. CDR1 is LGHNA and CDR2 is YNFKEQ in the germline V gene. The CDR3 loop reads CASSQEGTVNTGELFF. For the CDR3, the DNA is TGTGCCAGCAGCCAAGAGGGGACAGTGAACACCGGGGAGCTGTTTTTT.

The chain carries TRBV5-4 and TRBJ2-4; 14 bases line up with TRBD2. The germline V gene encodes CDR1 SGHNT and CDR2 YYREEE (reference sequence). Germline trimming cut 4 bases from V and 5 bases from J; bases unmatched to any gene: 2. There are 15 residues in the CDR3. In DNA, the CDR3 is TGTGCCAGCAGCCCGGGACTAGCGGGGGAAAACATTCAGTACTTC. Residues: CASSPGLAGENIQYF. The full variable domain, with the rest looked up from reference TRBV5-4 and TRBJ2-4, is ETGVTQSPTHLIKTRGQQVTLRCSSQSGHNTVSWYQQALGQGPQFIFQYYREEENGRGNFPPRFSGLQFPNYSSELNVNALELDDSALYLCASSPGLAGENIQYFGAGTRLSVL.

The CDR3 loop is CASKGQGIGTYEQYF. CDR3 coding DNA: TGTGCCAGCAAAGGACAGGGGATTGGGACCTACGAGCAGTACTTC. This chain uses TRBV6-5 with TRBJ2-7; 9 bases match TRBD1. The CDR3 loop spans 15 amino acids. Unmatched junction bases numbered 9, after V lost 7 bases and J lost 2 bases. CDR1 and CDR2 (germline): MNHEY, SVGAGI.

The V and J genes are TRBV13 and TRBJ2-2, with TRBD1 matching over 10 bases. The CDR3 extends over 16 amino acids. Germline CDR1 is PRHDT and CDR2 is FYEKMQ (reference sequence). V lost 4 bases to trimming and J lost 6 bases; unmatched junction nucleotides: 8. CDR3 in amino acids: CASSSPGQGKSGELFF. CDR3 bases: TGTGCCAGCAGCTCTCCGGGACAGGGGAAATCCGGGGAGCTGTTTTTT. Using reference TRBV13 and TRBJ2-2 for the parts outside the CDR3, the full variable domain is AAGVIQSPRHLIKEKRETATLKCYPIPRHDTVYWYQQGPGQDPQFLISFYEKMQSDKGSIPDRFSAQQFSDYHSELNMSSLELGDSALYFCASSSPGQGKSGELFFGEGSRLTVL.

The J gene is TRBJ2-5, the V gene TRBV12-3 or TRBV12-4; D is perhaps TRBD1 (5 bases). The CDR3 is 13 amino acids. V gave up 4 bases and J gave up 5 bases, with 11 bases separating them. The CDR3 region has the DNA TGTGCCAGCAGTTCCCAGGGTCGCGAGACCCAGTACTTC. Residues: CASSSQGRETQYF.

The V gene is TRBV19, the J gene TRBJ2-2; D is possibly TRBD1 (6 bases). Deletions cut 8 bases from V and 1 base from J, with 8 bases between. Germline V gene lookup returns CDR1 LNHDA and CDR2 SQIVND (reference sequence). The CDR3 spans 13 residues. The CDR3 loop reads CASDRKNTGELFF. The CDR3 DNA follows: TGTGCCAGTGACAGGAAGAACACCGGGGAGCTGTTTTTT.

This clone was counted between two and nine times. CDR3 region: CASSFGGRGEAFF. The CDR3, as DNA: TGTGCCAGCAGCTTCGGGGGAAGGGGTGAAGCTTTCTTT. V and J are TRBV7-3 and TRBJ1-1; perhaps TRBD1 as D (5 bases). Trimming removed 3 bases from V and 7 bases from J, with 12 bases in between. The CDR3 loop spans 13 amino acids. CDR1 and CDR2 from the germline V gene are SGHTA and FQGTGA.

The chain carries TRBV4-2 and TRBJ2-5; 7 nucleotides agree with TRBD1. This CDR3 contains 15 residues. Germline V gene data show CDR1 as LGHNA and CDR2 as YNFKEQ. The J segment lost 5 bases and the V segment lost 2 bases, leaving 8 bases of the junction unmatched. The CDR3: CASSQSPGQEETQYF. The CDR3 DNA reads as TGTGCCAGCAGCCAAAGCCCTGGACAGGAGGAGACCCAGTACTTC.

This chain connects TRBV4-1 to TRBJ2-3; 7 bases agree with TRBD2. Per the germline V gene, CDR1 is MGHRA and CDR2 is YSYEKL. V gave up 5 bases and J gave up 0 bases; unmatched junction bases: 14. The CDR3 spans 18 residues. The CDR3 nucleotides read TGCGCCAGCAGCTCCAAGTCCGCCGGGGGGATTAGCACAGATACGCAGTATTTT. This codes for CASSSKSAGGISTDTQYF.

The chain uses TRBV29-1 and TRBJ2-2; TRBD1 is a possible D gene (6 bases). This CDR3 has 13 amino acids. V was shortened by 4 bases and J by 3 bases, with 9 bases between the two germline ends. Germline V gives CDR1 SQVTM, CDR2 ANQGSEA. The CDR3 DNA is TGCAGCGTTGTAGCAGGGGACACCGGGGAGCTGTTTTTT. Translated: CSVVAGDTGELFF.